This TCR beta chain was found in a study of shared clonotypes between healthy human individuals. The protocol was immunoSEQ multiplex PCR, while the TCRdb copy is restricted to in-frame clones and leaves out a portion. Of 950,000 to 1,100,000 clones in the sample, 70% to 80% were seen once. Sequencing used memory CD4+ T cells sorted from blood. Stated subset: CD45RA-negative fraction. The source of this sequence is a young man in good health.

The CDR3, as DNA: TGCGCCAGCAGCCAAGTTTCACAGGGTCCTAATCAGCCCCAGCATTTT. Its protein is CASSQVSQGPNQPQHF. The rearrangement links TRBV4-1 to TRBJ1-5; the D gene is possibly TRBD1 (6 bases). CDR3 length equals 16 residues. Germline V gives CDR1 MGHRA, CDR2 YSYEKL. Trimming left V 1 base short and J 4 bases short, with 14 bases between.